The sequence of this T cell receptor beta chain was determined in a study of technical replicates of blood from four donors. The CDR3 contains 13 residues. V shed 8 bases, J shed 1 base, and the junction held 5 bases outside the gene matches. Germline V gene data show CDR1 as LNHNV and CDR2 as YYDKDF (reference sequence). TCRdb's copy holds only in-frame clones and misses some; the assay was immunoSEQ multiplex PCR. Of about 70,000 clones detected, around 90% appear once; the ten largest clones hold 0.4% to 0.45%. The material sequenced was T cells isolated from PBMCs. The chain couples TRBV15 to TRBJ2-7; TRBD1 matches at 7 bases. This sequence was found in a human donor in good health. The CDR3 region is CATGPGQSYEQYF. CDR3 nucleotides: TGTGCCACCGGGCCGGGACAGTCCTACGAGCAGTACTTC.